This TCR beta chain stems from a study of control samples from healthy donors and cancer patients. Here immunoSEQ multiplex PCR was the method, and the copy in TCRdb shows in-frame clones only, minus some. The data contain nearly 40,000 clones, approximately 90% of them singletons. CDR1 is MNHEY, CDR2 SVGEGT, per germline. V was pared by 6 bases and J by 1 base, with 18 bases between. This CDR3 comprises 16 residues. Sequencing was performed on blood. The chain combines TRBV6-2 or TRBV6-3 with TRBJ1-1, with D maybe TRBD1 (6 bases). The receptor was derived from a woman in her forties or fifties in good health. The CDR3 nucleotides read TGTGCCAGCAGCCCTGACAGGACGGGGAGGAACACTGAAGCTTTCTTT. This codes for CASSPDRTGRNTEAFF.